This entry lists 20 T cell receptor beta chains sequenced from one sample in a study of neurological immune-mediated disorders. TCRdb fed the 5' RACE reads into MiXCR, producing one record per CDR3 protein. This table holds about 58,000 distinct CDR3 sequences, about 3.7% found once. Sequenced: PBMCs. These receptors all stem from a woman aged 60-75 years with multiple sclerosis.

This clonotype has ten or more counts. This chain uses TRBV5-5 with TRBJ1-5; 7 nucleotides line up with TRBD1. Germline V gene data show CDR1 as SGHKS and CDR2 as YYEKEE (reference sequence). The CDR3 has 13 amino acids. After removal of 5 bases from V and 9 bases from J, the junction contained 8 bases not matched to a gene. In nucleotides, the CDR3 is TGTGCCAGCAGTTTACAGGGGCCATCGCCCCAGCATTTT. It encodes CASSLQGPSPQHF.

This clonotype was counted many times. The chain combines TRBV20-1 with TRBJ1-5; possible D gene TRBD1, 5 bases. The CDR3 covers 14 residues. Germline values: CDR1 DFQATT, CDR2 SNEGSKA (reference sequence). V lost 0 bases to trimming and J lost 3 bases, with 9 bases between them. This chain's CDR3 is CSAREGVPNQPQHF. Written as DNA, the CDR3 is TGCAGTGCTAGAGAAGGGGTTCCCAATCAGCCCCAGCATTTT.

This clonotype was recorded many times. The chain carries TRBV29-1 and TRBJ2-7; D is tentatively TRBD1 or TRBD2 (5 bases each). Trimming cost V 4 bases and J 4 bases, with 11 bases left between them. Germline V gene lookup returns CDR1 SQVTM and CDR2 ANQGSEA. The CDR3 covers 12 residues. The CDR3 region is CSVVSREYEQYF. The CDR3 nucleotides read TGCAGCGTTGTTAGCAGGGAGTACGAGCAGTACTTC.

There are many counts of this clonotype. This chain connects TRBV12-3 or TRBV12-4 to TRBJ2-7, with 9 bases fitting TRBD2. The J segment lost 2 bases and the V segment lost 3 bases, leaving 5 bases of the junction unmatched. This CDR3 has 15 residues. Here the CDR3 DNA reads TGTGCCAGCAGTTTGGGCGGGACTAGCACCTACGAGCAGTACTTC. Translation gives CASSLGGTSTYEQYF.

This clonotype was found many times. J is TRBJ2-7 and V is TRBV19; the D is unclear. Germline loops: CDR1 LNHDA, CDR2 SQIVND (reference sequence). Trimming removed 5 bases at V and 2 bases at J, with 7 bases between. CDR3 size: 12 residues. The CDR3 sequence: CASSEFPYEQYF. For the CDR3, the DNA is TGTGCCAGTAGTGAATTCCCCTACGAGCAGTACTTC.

This clonotype occurred many times. The J gene is TRBJ1-5, the V gene TRBV20-1, with D possibly matching TRBD1 (5 bases). With 2 bases removed from V and 2 bases from J, the gap between germline ends came to 13 bases. The CDR3 extends over 15 amino acids. Germline V gene sequence: CDR1 DFQATT, CDR2 SNEGSKA (reference sequence). CDR3 region: CSARTGDLRNQPQHF. The CDR3 DNA is TGCAGTGCTAGAACAGGAGACCTTCGCAATCAGCCCCAGCATTTT.

This clonotype came up many times. The V call is TRBV5-1, the J call TRBJ2-7; D is unresolved. This CDR3 spans 12 amino acids. The V gene lost 1 base and the J gene lost 5 bases, with 7 bases spanning the gap. The germline V gene encodes CDR1 SGHRS and CDR2 YFSETQ. CDR3 sequence: CASSLFQDEQYF. In DNA form, the CDR3 reads TGCGCCAGCAGCTTGTTTCAGGACGAGCAGTACTTC. Full variable domain (remainder filled in from reference TRBV5-1 and TRBJ2-7): KAGVTQTPRYLIKTRGQQVTLSCSPISGHRSVSWYQQTPGQGLQFLFEYFSETQRNKGNFPGRFSGRQFSNSRSEMNVSTLELGDSALYLCASSLFQDEQYFGPGTRLTVT.

This clonotype was found many times. V usage is TRBV7-8 and J usage is TRBJ1-1, with D possibly being TRBD1 (6 bases). Germline assignment: CDR1 SGHVS and CDR2 FQNEAQ. Trimming took 1 base from V and 0 from J, leaving 9 bases between them. This CDR3 contains 15 residues. The CDR3 is CASSLVRGVNTEAFF. For the CDR3, the DNA is TGTGCCAGCAGCTTAGTTAGGGGGGTGAACACTGAAGCTTTCTTT.

The sample holds many counts of this clonotype. The J gene is TRBJ2-3, the V gene TRBV20-1; TRBD2 aligns across 11 bases. Germline V CDR1 and CDR2: DFQATT, SNEGSKA (reference sequence). This CDR3 comprises 17 residues. V shed 3 bases and J 3 bases; nucleotides not matched to a gene: 11. The DNA of the CDR3 is TGCAGTGCTAGCGGTAGCGGGGGGGGGCCAGGGACAGATACGCAGTATTTT. This encodes CSASGSGGGPGTDTQYF.

This clonotype was seen at least ten times. The V gene is TRBV5-1, the J gene TRBJ2-1, with 10 bases aligning to TRBD2. The trim removed 1 base at V and 9 bases at J, leaving 4 bases unmatched. This CDR3 region has 14 residues. CDR1 is SGHRS and CDR2 is YFSETQ in the germline V gene. The CDR3 DNA follows: TGCGCCAGCAGCTTGCTAGCGGGAGACAGTGAGCAGTTCTTC. Protein: CASSLLAGDSEQFF.

This clonotype appeared many times. The J gene is TRBJ1-5, the V gene TRBV3-1; D not resolved. CDR1 LGHDT and CDR2 YNNKEL come from the germline V gene (reference sequence). The length of the CDR3 is 13 residues. The V gene lost 2 bases and the J gene lost 6 bases, with 8 bases spanning the gap. CDR3 DNA: TGTGCCAGCAGCCAATTTATCGGTCAGCCCCAGCATTTT. This codes for CASSQFIGQPQHF.

In this sample, this clonotype turned up many times. This chain uses TRBV9 with TRBJ1-4, with D possibly being TRBD1 (5 bases). CDR1 and CDR2 (germline): SGDLS, YYNGEE. The CDR3 covers 15 residues. The V gene lost 4 bases and the J gene lost 7 bases, with 17 bases spanning the gap. The CDR3 coding sequence is TGTGCCAGCAGCTCGAGGGGATGGGGGACTGAAAAACTGTTTTTT. Translation gives CASSSRGWGTEKLFF.

This clonotype was observed at least ten times. The chain couples TRBV20-1 to TRBJ1-5; TRBD1 is a possible D gene (5 bases). Trimming cost V 0 bases and J 4 bases, with 13 bases left between them. CDR3 length: 15 amino acids. Germline loops: CDR1 DFQATT, CDR2 SNEGSKA (reference sequence). CDR3 in amino acids: CSARDWGSPNQPQHF. CDR3 sequence (DNA): TGCAGTGCTAGAGATTGGGGCAGCCCGAATCAGCCCCAGCATTTT.

This chain uses TRBV5-1 with TRBJ2-1; D unclear. This CDR3 region has 15 residues. The germline gives CDR1 SGHRS, CDR2 YFSETQ. V lost 0 bases and J 0 bases, leaving 7 bases between the germline ends. CDR3 sequence reads: CASSLGPTSYNEQFF. The CDR3 DNA sequence: TGCGCCAGCAGCTTGGGACCAACCTCCTACAATGAGCAGTTCTTC.

This clonotype was detected ten times or more. The CDR3 loop is CASSLSRGNQPQHF. CDR3 nucleotides: TGTGCCAGCAGCTTAAGCAGGGGGAATCAGCCCCAGCATTTT. The rearrangement links TRBV11-2 to TRBJ1-5, with 7 bases fitting TRBD1. The CDR3 extends over 14 amino acids. From germline, CDR1 is SGHAT and CDR2 FQNNGV. With 2 bases clipped from V and 4 bases from J, the junction kept 2 bases outside the gene matches.

In this sample, this clonotype turned up many times. The chain couples TRBV4-1 to TRBJ2-2; 7 positions match TRBD2. This CDR3 spans 11 amino acids. The germline V gene has CDR1 MGHRA and CDR2 YSYEKL. The V gene end was trimmed by 8 bases and the J gene end by 8 bases; junction bases not matched to a gene: 2. Written as DNA, the CDR3 is TGCGCCAGCCGCGGGGGTGGGGAGCTGTTTTTT. Protein product: CASRGGGELFF.

The sample holds many counts of this clonotype. Written as DNA, the CDR3 is TGTGCCATCAGGGGCGGGCTAGCGGGACGACTCCTCAGCGAGCAGTACTTC. It encodes CAIRGGLAGRLLSEQYF. V and J are TRBV10-3 and TRBJ2-7; TRBD2 matches 9 bases. V was pared by 6 bases and J by 6 bases, with 18 bases of the junction left unmatched. Germline values: CDR1 ENHRY, CDR2 SYGVKD. This CDR3 has 17 residues.

This clonotype appeared many times. The gene calls are TRBV5-5 and TRBJ2-5; D ambiguous. Germline CDR1 and CDR2: SGHKS and YYEKEE (reference sequence). Trimming shortened V by 4 bases and J by 2 bases, and 12 bases separated the two germline ends. The CDR3 has 14 amino acids. CDR3 in DNA: TGTGCCAGCAGCCTAGACTTAATACAAGAGACCCAGTACTTC. It translates to CASSLDLIQETQYF.

In its sample, this clonotype was seen many times. This sequence joins TRBV6-5 and TRBJ2-5; 7 nucleotides align to TRBD2. The CDR3 extends over 14 amino acids. With V trimmed by 6 bases and J by 3 bases, 7 bases remained unmatched. The germline gives CDR1 MNHEY, CDR2 SVGAGI. CDR3 loop: CASSYGTTEETQYF. Here the CDR3 DNA reads TGTGCCAGCAGCTACGGGACTACGGAAGAGACCCAGTACTTC.

This clonotype was seen ten or more times. This chain uses TRBV4-1 with TRBJ2-7, with a tentative D call TRBD1 (6 bases). V lost 1 base to trimming and J lost 2 bases, with 18 bases between them. Germline CDR1 reads MGHRA; CDR2 reads YSYEKL. The CDR3 runs 17 residues. CDR3 sequence: CASSQANFIGQTYEQYF. CDR3 nucleotide sequence: TGCGCCAGCAGCCAAGCAAATTTTATCGGACAGACCTACGAGCAGTACTTC.